The 29 T cell receptor beta chains in this list originate from one sample, sequenced in a study of cytomegalovirus exposure and HLA in healthy donors. The PCR used 60 Vbeta and 13 Jbeta primers. Sequencing used immunoSEQ multiplex PCR; TCRdb keeps in-frame clones, though not all of them. This listing includes around 25,000 clones. The specimen sequenced was PBMCs. The receptors originated from a male donor in good health and CMV-seropositive.

The chain is built from TRBV19 and TRBJ1-1; TRBD1 is a possible D gene (6 bases). CDR3 length equals 18 residues. V lost 3 bases and J 1 base, leaving 21 bases between the germline ends. Germline V gene lookup returns CDR1 LNHDA and CDR2 SQIVND (reference sequence). The CDR3 region is CASSMRGRTDSWNTEAFF. The CDR3 DNA sequence: TGTGCCAGTAGTATGAGGGGTAGGACAGATTCATGGAACACTGAAGCTTTCTTT.

V and J are TRBV19 and TRBJ1-5, with D possibly TRBD1 on 5 matching bases. This CDR3 contains 14 residues. The germline V and J ends were trimmed by 3 bases and 4 bases, with 10 bases remaining between them. CDR1 LNHDA and CDR2 SQIVND come from the germline V gene (reference sequence). CDR3 amino acids: CASSMDQGNQPQHF. Written as DNA, the CDR3 is TGTGCCAGTAGTATGGACCAGGGAAATCAGCCCCAGCATTTT.

This chain uses TRBV18 with TRBJ2-7; TRBD1 might be the D (5 bases). Trimming took off 3 bases at V and 1 base at J, with 7 bases between the two ends. The germline gives CDR1 KGHSH, CDR2 LQKENI. This CDR3 region has 13 residues. CDR3 region: CASSPTESYEQYF. CDR3 coding DNA: TGTGCCAGCTCACCGACAGAATCCTACGAGCAGTACTTC.

This chain joins TRBV6-1 and TRBJ2-7; tentatively, D is TRBD2 (6 bases). This CDR3 spans 14 amino acids. Germline V lookup: CDR1 MNHNS, CDR2 SASEGT. Trimming stripped 6 bases from V and 2 bases from J, with 14 bases between. CDR3 in amino acids: CASREGYSTYEQYF. As DNA, the CDR3 is TGTGCCAGCAGGGAGGGATACAGTACCTACGAGCAGTACTTC.

J is TRBJ1-1 and V is TRBV6-1, with TRBD1 identical over 7 bases. Germline V gene data show CDR1 as MNHNS and CDR2 as SASEGT. V shed 6 bases and J 3 bases; nucleotides not matched to a gene: 10. The CDR3 sequence is 15 residues long. The CDR3 spells CASSPRTGGDTEAFF. The CDR3 bases are TGTGCCAGCAGCCCTCGGACAGGAGGGGACACTGAAGCTTTCTTT.

The chain recombines TRBV18 with TRBJ2-7, with a possible D match to TRBD1 (7 bases). This CDR3 comprises 13 residues. The germline gives CDR1 KGHSH, CDR2 LQKENI. Trimming cost V 2 bases and J 4 bases, with 9 bases left between them. The chain's CDR3 is CASSPAGGYEQYF. DNA for the CDR3: TGTGCCAGCTCACCAGCAGGGGGGTACGAGCAGTACTTC.

The V and J genes are TRBV7-2 and TRBJ2-2, with 9 bases matching TRBD1. Per the germline V gene, CDR1 is SGHTA and CDR2 is FQGNSA. Trimming at V came to 5 bases and at J to 4 bases, leaving 8 bases not matched to a gene. This CDR3 contains 16 residues. This CDR3 is CASSAGDRAFTGELFF. The CDR3 nucleotides are TGTGCCAGCAGCGCCGGGGACAGGGCATTCACCGGGGAGCTGTTTTTT.

Its frequency marks this clone as medium-sized (0.01 to 0.1%). This chain links TRBV6-4 with TRBJ1-5; tentatively, D is TRBD1 (6 bases). CDR1 is MRHNA, CDR2 SNTAGT, per germline. Trimming took 3 bases from V and 0 from J, leaving 9 bases between them. The CDR3 consists of 15 residues. CDR3 region: CASSEDSGSNQPQHF. In DNA, the CDR3 is TGTGCCAGCAGTGAGGACAGCGGTAGCAATCAGCCCCAGCATTTT.

The CDR3 protein is CASSDRDTGELFF. CDR3 nucleotide sequence: TGTGCCAGCAGTGACAGGGACACCGGGGAGCTGTTTTTT. The chain employs TRBV6-1 and TRBJ2-2, with D possibly being TRBD1 (5 bases). The germline gives CDR1 MNHNS, CDR2 SASEGT. The CDR3 extends over 13 amino acids. Trimming removed 3 bases at V and 3 bases at J, with 5 bases between.

This chain links TRBV27 with TRBJ2-7; 10 bases fit TRBD1. Germline CDR1 and CDR2: MNHEY and SMNVEV (reference sequence). Unmatched junction bases numbered 3, after V lost 4 bases and J lost 3 bases. This CDR3 is 14 amino acids long. The CDR3 DNA reads as TGTGCCAGCAGTTGGGGACAGGGGATCTACGAGCAGTACTTC. Translating it yields CASSWGQGIYEQYF.

This chain uses TRBV7-9 with TRBJ2-7; 9 bases align to TRBD1. Per germline, CDR1 SEHNR and CDR2 FQNEAQ (reference sequence). Trimming at V came to 5 bases and at J to 3 bases, leaving 14 bases not matched to a gene. The CDR3 length is 17 residues. The DNA of the CDR3 is TGTGCCAGCAGCGCTTTAATGGACAGGGGAGGGAGCTACGAGCAGTACTTC. Its protein product is CASSALMDRGGSYEQYF.

The chain recombines TRBV6-5 with TRBJ1-2, with TRBD1 matching over 7 bases. V lost 6 bases to trimming and J lost 8 bases; unmatched junction nucleotides: 9. The CDR3 extends over 13 amino acids. Germline V CDR1 and CDR2: MNHEY, SVGAGI. The CDR3 DNA sequence: TGTGCCAGCAGGGCTACAGGGGCTGACGGCTACACCTTC. Protein: CASRATGADGYTF.

This chain links TRBV5-1 with TRBJ1-1; 8 nucleotides line up with TRBD1. V lost 1 base, J lost 5 bases, and 10 bases stayed unmatched. Germline CDR1 and CDR2: SGHRS and YFSETQ. The CDR3 loop spans 16 amino acids. CDR3: CASSLKGQAHGTEAFF. Here the CDR3 DNA reads TGCGCCAGCAGCTTGAAGGGACAGGCCCATGGGACTGAAGCTTTCTTT. Based on the CDR3 plus reference TRBV5-1 and TRBJ1-1, the full variable domain is KAGVTQTPRYLIKTRGQQVTLSCSPISGHRSVSWYQQTPGQGLQFLFEYFSETQRNKGNFPGRFSGRQFSNSRSEMNVSTLELGDSALYLCASSLKGQAHGTEAFFGQGTRLTVV.

As DNA, the CDR3 is TGTGCCAGCAGCTTAGATGTCGGCGAGCAGTACTTC. Translated: CASSLDVGEQYF. The chain is built from TRBV7-9 and TRBJ2-7, with D uncertain. Trimming took off 1 base at V and 6 bases at J, with 7 bases between the two ends. Germline CDR1 and CDR2: SEHNR and FQNEAQ (reference sequence). The CDR3 runs to 12 residues. Complete variable domain (other parts from reference TRBV7-9 and TRBJ2-7): DTGVSQNPRHKITKRGQNVTFRCDPISEHNRLYWYRQTLGQGPEFLTYFQNEAQLEKSRLLSDRFSAERPKGSFSTLEIQRTEQGDSAMYLCASSLDVGEQYFGPGTRLTVT.

The chain links TRBV29-1 to TRBJ1-1, with TRBD1 as a possible D gene (5 bases). Deletions cut 7 bases from V and 5 bases from J, with 17 bases between. CDR1 and CDR2 from the germline V gene are SQVTM and ANQGSEA. The CDR3 loop spans 13 amino acids. For the CDR3, the DNA is TGCAGCGCCAAATTGGGGGGATGGACTGAAGCTTTCTTT. Translated: CSAKLGGWTEAFF. Variable domain in full (rest from reference TRBV29-1 and TRBJ1-1): SAVISQKPSRDICQRGTSLTIQCQVDSQVTMMFWYRQQPGQSLTLIATANQGSEATYESGFVIDKFPISRPNLTFSTLTVSNMSPEDSSIYLCSAKLGGWTEAFFGQGTRLTVV.

This chain connects TRBV29-1 to TRBJ2-7, with 7 bases matching TRBD2. This CDR3 spans 13 amino acids. The germline gives CDR1 SQVTM, CDR2 ANQGSEA. Unmatched junction bases numbered 6, after V lost 7 bases and J lost 0 bases. This CDR3 is CSARGGGSYEQYF. CDR3 sequence (DNA): TGCAGCGCCCGAGGCGGGGGCTCCTACGAGCAGTACTTC.

The chain has TRBV4-2 and TRBJ2-1; 12 positions agree with TRBD2. Per the germline V gene, CDR1 is LGHNA and CDR2 is YNFKEQ. Trimming took 1 base from V and 4 from J; bases not matched to a gene: 5. This CDR3 is 17 amino acids long. The CDR3 loop reads CASSQGLAGVIYNEQFF. The CDR3 nucleotides read TGTGCCAGCAGCCAAGGACTAGCGGGAGTCATTTACAATGAGCAGTTCTTC.

The chain combines TRBV5-1 with TRBJ2-1; 7 bases align to TRBD1. Unmatched junction bases numbered 12, after V lost 4 bases and J lost 8 bases. The germline gives CDR1 SGHRS, CDR2 YFSETQ. This CDR3 is built from 15 residues. CDR3 DNA: TGCGCCAGCAGCGTGGGAACCGGGACAGTGGATGAGCAGTTCTTC. It yields the protein CASSVGTGTVDEQFF.

This sequence joins TRBV5-1 and TRBJ1-1, with D uncertain. Trimming took 4 bases from V and 0 from J, leaving 7 bases between them. Germline CDR1 is SGHRS and CDR2 is YFSETQ. The CDR3 runs to 13 residues. CDR3 loop: CASSLGLNTEAFF. Here the CDR3 DNA reads TGCGCCAGCAGCCTTGGCTTGAACACTGAAGCTTTCTTT. The variable domain in full, completed from reference TRBV5-1 and TRBJ1-1, reads KAGVTQTPRYLIKTRGQQVTLSCSPISGHRSVSWYQQTPGQGLQFLFEYFSETQRNKGNFPGRFSGRQFSNSRSEMNVSTLELGDSALYLCASSLGLNTEAFFGQGTRLTVV.

The V gene is TRBV4-3, the J gene TRBJ2-6, with TRBD2 matching 10 bases. Unmatched junction bases numbered 5, after V lost 0 bases and J lost 3 bases. This CDR3 region has 18 residues. Germline V CDR1 and CDR2: LGHNA, YSLEER. The CDR3 here is CASSQDSLAGVGANVLTF. The CDR3 DNA is TGCGCCAGCAGCCAAGATTCGCTAGCGGGAGTTGGGGCCAACGTCCTGACTTTC.

CDR3 in DNA: TGTGCCTGGAGTGTAGGGGTTGAAAAACTGTTTTTT. As protein: CAWSVGVEKLFF. The chain has TRBV30 and TRBJ1-4, with D perhaps matching TRBD1 (5 bases). Trimming stripped 0 bases from V and 7 bases from J, with 6 bases between. CDR3 length: 12 residues. Germline CDR1 GTSNPN, CDR2 SVGIG (reference sequence).

CDR3 sequence (DNA): TGTGCCAGCAGCTCCTTCAGGACAGGGAATAATTCACCCCTCCACTTT. This translates into CASSSFRTGNNSPLHF. The V call is TRBV7-9, the J call TRBJ1-6; 8 nucleotides align to TRBD1. CDR1 and CDR2 (germline): SEHNR, FQNEAQ (reference sequence). This CDR3 comprises 16 residues. V lost 4 bases and J lost 5; bases outside the gene matches: 7.

This chain connects TRBV9 to TRBJ2-2; the match to TRBD1 covers 9 bases. Germline V lookup: CDR1 SGDLS, CDR2 YYNGEE. Germline trimming cut 3 bases from V and 8 bases from J; bases unmatched to any gene: 11. CDR3 length equals 16 residues. The CDR3 nucleotides are TGTGCCAGCAGCGCCCGGACAGGGGTACTTGCTGGGGAGCTGTTTTTT. Protein sequence: CASSARTGVLAGELFF.

The rearrangement links TRBV7-8 to TRBJ1-1; the match to TRBD1 covers 9 bases. The CDR3 extends over 15 amino acids. Germline values: CDR1 SGHVS, CDR2 FQNEAQ. J lost 1 base, V lost 1 base, and 1 base had no gene match. The CDR3 sequence: CASSLVDRGNTEAFF. Written as DNA, the CDR3 is TGTGCCAGCAGCTTAGTGGACAGGGGGAACACTGAAGCTTTCTTT.

The V call is TRBV29-1, the J call TRBJ1-5, with 8 bases aligning to TRBD1. CDR3 length: 13 amino acids. V lost 4 bases and J lost 6; bases outside the gene matches: 5. Per the germline V gene, CDR1 is SQVTM and CDR2 is ANQGSEA. CDR3 bases: TGCAGCGTTGGGGACAGGCATGGTCAGCCCCAGCATTTT. It yields the protein CSVGDRHGQPQHF.

V is TRBV4-2 and J is TRBJ1-4; 7 bases fit TRBD1. Germline V gene data show CDR1 as LGHNA and CDR2 as YNFKEQ. J was trimmed by 0 bases and V by 4 bases; bases with no gene match: 11. The CDR3 totals 18 residues. CDR3 in DNA: TGTGCCAGCAGCCGAAGGGTGCCGGACAGGTCAACTAATGAAAAACTGTTTTTT. This sequence encodes CASSRRVPDRSTNEKLFF.

This chain connects TRBV7-3 to TRBJ2-3; 10 bases fit TRBD2. V was clipped by 5 bases and J by 7 bases; unmatched bases: 12. This CDR3 spans 16 amino acids. Germline values: CDR1 SGHTA, CDR2 FQGTGA. This CDR3 reads CASSPGGTSDFHTQYF. In nucleotides, the CDR3 is TGTGCCAGCAGCCCAGGGGGGACTAGCGACTTCCATACGCAGTATTTT.

The gene calls are TRBV18 and TRBJ1-2; 8 nucleotides align to TRBD1. V gave up 1 base and J gave up 5 bases; unmatched junction bases: 6. This CDR3 comprises 15 residues. Germline assignment: CDR1 KGHSH and CDR2 LQKENI. The CDR3 spells CASSPQPGGGYGYTF. The CDR3 bases are TGTGCCAGCTCACCACAGCCAGGGGGCGGGTATGGCTACACCTTC.

To note about this clone: The junction and the germline gene differ at one end; a read error may be behind it. This sequence joins TRBV7-7 and TRBJ1-1, with 10 bases matching TRBD1. The CDR3 has 13 amino acids. Germline loops: CDR1 SSHAT, CDR2 FNYEAQ (reference sequence). The CDR3 nucleotides read TGTGCTAGCAGCCGGGACAGGGGCGCTGAAGCTTTCTTT. As protein: CASSRDRGAEAFF. The variable domain in full, completed from reference TRBV7-7 and TRBJ1-1, reads GAGVSQSPRYKVTKRGQDVTLRCDPISSHATLYWYQQALGQGPEFLTYFNYEAQPDKSGLPSDRFSAERPEGSISTLTIQRTEQRDSAMYRCASSRDRGAEAFFGQGTRLTVV.